This T cell receptor (beta chain) derives from a study of T cell clonality in common variable immunodeficiency. Patients and controls were mostly of Caucasian heritage. Germline V gene lookup returns CDR1 DFQATT and CDR2 SNEGSKA (reference sequence). Trimming at V came to 6 bases and at J to 0 bases, leaving 12 bases not matched to a gene. The CDR3 runs to 17 residues. CVID and control samples used equivalent genomic DNA input. Clones were sequenced by immunoSEQ multiplex PCR, and TCRdb holds only the in-frame ones, with some missing. This sample has about 47,000 clones, each found more than once. This clone was detected many times. The read falls 3 residues short of the CDR3 end, and the missing part is taken from the germline J gene.

Sequencing used peripheral blood mononuclear cells. The chain carries TRBV20-1 and TRBJ2-2; 8 nucleotides agree with TRBD2. This TCR was recovered from a person aged 18-70 years in good health. The part of the CDR3 DNA that was read is TGCAGTGCCCAGGGGTTTAGCGGGGAAACGAACACCGGGGAG. Its translation is CSAQGFSGETNTGE. The full CDR3 protein is CSAQGFSGETNTGELFF.